The 25 T cell receptor beta chains below were found in one sample sequenced in a study of STAT5B mutations in CD4+ large granular lymphocyte leukemia. Method: immunoSEQ multiplex PCR; TCRdb's copy keeps in-frame clones and lacks some. Among tens of thousands of clones listed, 80% to 90% were seen once. The sequencing input was CD4+ T cells from blood buffy coats. The receptors were sampled from a human donor in good health.

The chain joins TRBV10-1 to TRBJ2-1; perhaps TRBD2 as D (7 bases). Germline assignment: CDR1 WNHNN and CDR2 SYGVQD (reference sequence). The CDR3 has 14 residues. Trimming left V 7 bases short and J 9 bases short, with 19 bases between. This CDR3 is CASNKGEGFGEQFF. In DNA form, the CDR3 reads TGCGCCAGCAACAAGGGGGAGGGATTCGGTGAGCAGTTCTTC.

This chain connects TRBV19 to TRBJ2-1; D is uncertain. The CDR3 sequence is 14 residues long. CDR1 is LNHDA and CDR2 is SQIVND in the germline V gene (reference sequence). Trimming removed 6 bases at V and 6 bases at J, with 15 bases between. The CDR3 DNA follows: TGTGCCAGTAGGAATAGCTTTCCCTCCAATGAGCAGTTCTTC. Amino acid sequence: CASRNSFPSNEQFF. The whole variable domain, remainder taken from reference TRBV19 and TRBJ2-1, is DGGITQSPKYLFRKEGQNVTLSCEQNLNHDAMYWYRQDPGQGLRLIYYSQIVNDFQKGDIAEGYSVSREKKESFPLTVTSAQKNPTAFYLCASRNSFPSNEQFFGPGTRLTVL.

J is TRBJ1-2 and V is TRBV6-5, with D hard to call. From germline, CDR1 is MNHEY and CDR2 SVGAGI. This CDR3 spans 12 amino acids. V was trimmed by 8 bases and J by 5 bases, leaving 12 bases between them. The CDR3 nucleotides read TGTGCCAGCCGGGAGGGTAGGTATGGCTACACCTTC. It yields the protein CASREGRYGYTF.

V and J are TRBV10-1 and TRBJ2-2; TRBD2 matches at 7 bases. V lost 4 bases and J lost 1; bases outside the gene matches: 3. The CDR3 consists of 15 residues. Germline CDR1 is WNHNN and CDR2 is SYGVQD (reference sequence). In nucleotides, the CDR3 is TGCGCCAGCAGTGGAGAGCGGGGGAACACCGGGGAGCTGTTTTTT. It is translated as CASSGERGNTGELFF.

The chain has TRBV9 and TRBJ2-3; no clear D gene. This CDR3 region has 15 residues. The germline V gene encodes CDR1 SGDLS and CDR2 YYNGEE. Between the trimmed V and J ends, which lost 0 bases and 2 bases, there was a span of 10 bases. The CDR3 spells CASSVASRFTDTQYF. The CDR3 DNA reads as TGTGCCAGCAGCGTAGCTTCCAGATTCACAGATACGCAGTATTTT.

The chain joins TRBV27 to TRBJ1-5, with 10 positions matching TRBD1. J gave up 7 bases and V 5 bases, and 8 bases lay outside the gene matches. This CDR3 contains 15 residues. Germline V gives CDR1 MNHEY, CDR2 SMNVEV (reference sequence). The CDR3: CASSGPGQGTQPQHF. The CDR3, as DNA: TGTGCCAGCAGTGGACCGGGACAGGGGACGCAGCCCCAGCATTTT.

This clone was seen a few times. This rearrangement joins TRBV7-3 to TRBJ1-1, with D perhaps matching TRBD1 (5 bases). The V gene's germline CDR1 is SGHTA and CDR2 FQGTGA. V lost 1 base and J lost 6, with 9 bases in between. CDR3 length: 13 amino acids. CDR3 nucleotide sequence: TGTGCCAGCAGCTTAATAACGGGGGCTGAAGCTTTCTTT. Encoded protein: CASSLITGAEAFF.

V and J are TRBV19 and TRBJ1-1, with unresolved D. From germline, CDR1 is LNHDA and CDR2 SQIVND (reference sequence). Deletions cut 5 bases from V and 3 bases from J, with 7 bases between. This CDR3 has 12 amino acids. This CDR3 reads CASSSQYTEAFF. Written as DNA, the CDR3 is TGTGCCAGTAGTTCCCAGTACACTGAAGCTTTCTTT.

The V gene is TRBV7-9, the J gene TRBJ1-1; no definite D call. This CDR3 is built from 15 residues. Germline CDR1 reads SEHNR; CDR2 reads FQNEAQ (reference sequence). Trimming left V 4 bases short and J 0 bases short, with 12 bases between. CDR3 sequence: CASSSRGEMNTEAFF. CDR3 coding DNA: TGTGCCAGCAGCTCTCGGGGAGAAATGAACACTGAAGCTTTCTTT.

The chain has TRBV19 and TRBJ2-3, with TRBD2 matching over 7 bases. V shed 8 bases and J 3 bases; nucleotides not matched to a gene: 8. The CDR3 length is 14 residues. Per germline, CDR1 LNHDA and CDR2 SQIVND (reference sequence). DNA for the CDR3: TGTGCCAGTTGCATAGCGGGTAGAACAGATACGCAGTATTTT. Residues: CASCIAGRTDTQYF.

There are a few counts of this clone. The chain employs TRBV5-1 and TRBJ2-6, with D perhaps matching TRBD1 (6 bases). This CDR3 spans 16 amino acids. The V end was cut by 1 base, the J end by 4 bases, with 12 bases between. Germline V lookup: CDR1 SGHRS, CDR2 YFSETQ. The CDR3 region is CASSLNREPGANVLTF. CDR3 DNA sequence: TGCGCCAGCAGCTTGAACAGGGAGCCGGGGGCCAACGTCCTGACTTTC. The full variable domain, with the rest looked up from reference TRBV5-1 and TRBJ2-6, is KAGVTQTPRYLIKTRGQQVTLSCSPISGHRSVSWYQQTPGQGLQFLFEYFSETQRNKGNFPGRFSGRQFSNSRSEMNVSTLELGDSALYLCASSLNREPGANVLTFGAGSRLTVL.

This clone was seen only once. This rearrangement joins TRBV6-5 to TRBJ2-2, with TRBD1 identical over 10 bases. The junction had 4 bases not matched to a gene; V was cut back by 5 bases and J by 4 bases. This CDR3 comprises 15 residues. Germline V CDR1 and CDR2: MNHEY, SVGAGI. CDR3 in amino acids: CASSPGQGLTGELFF. The DNA of the CDR3 is TGTGCCAGCAGTCCGGGACAGGGGCTCACCGGGGAGCTGTTTTTT.

V is TRBV28 and J is TRBJ2-5, with D perhaps matching TRBD1 (6 bases). Per germline, CDR1 MDHEN and CDR2 SYDVKM. The CDR3 sequence is 12 residues long. V was shortened by 6 bases and J by 2 bases, with 7 bases between the two germline ends. In DNA, the CDR3 is TGTGCCAGCAGCCAGGGGCAAGAGACCCAGTACTTC. Its protein product is CASSQGQETQYF.

This clone turned up a few times. The CDR3 DNA reads TGTGCCAGCAGCTTAGAGGCGAGTAGCACAGATACGCAGTATTTT. It is translated as CASSLEASSTDTQYF. The chain links TRBV7-2 to TRBJ2-3, with unresolved D. V shed 1 base and J shed 0 bases, with 8 bases lying between them. Germline loops: CDR1 SGHTA, CDR2 FQGNSA. CDR3 length equals 15 residues.

This clone was seen a handful of times. The chain links TRBV19 to TRBJ1-1; the D gene is possibly TRBD1 (6 bases). Trimming cost V 8 bases and J 4 bases, with 20 bases left between them. Germline loops: CDR1 LNHDA, CDR2 SQIVND (reference sequence). The CDR3 sequence is 15 residues long. CDR3 DNA: TGTGCCAGTTCTAACTTAGGGGGTTCTGGCACTGAAGCTTTCTTT. This gives the protein CASSNLGGSGTEAFF.

J is TRBJ1-2 and V is TRBV28; D is perhaps TRBD1 (5 bases). CDR3 length equals 12 residues. The ends were cut back, 4 bases at V and 7 bases at J, with 10 bases in the middle. CDR1 is MDHEN, CDR2 SYDVKM, per germline. The CDR3 DNA is TGTGCCAGCAGTTCCAGGGTTGGTGGCTACACCTTC. As protein: CASSSRVGGYTF.

V usage is TRBV14 and J usage is TRBJ1-5, with D hard to call. Between the trimmed V and J ends, which lost 10 bases and 2 bases, there was a span of 15 bases. The germline gives CDR1 SGHDN, CDR2 FVKESK. This CDR3 contains 14 residues. CDR3 region: CATGGRFRNQPQHF. CDR3 DNA: TGTGCCACCGGAGGACGTTTCCGCAATCAGCCCCAGCATTTT.

This clone was found a few times. The rearrangement uses TRBV18 and TRBJ1-1; D not certain. CDR1 is KGHSH and CDR2 is LQKENI in the germline V gene. The CDR3 is made up of 12 amino acids. V lost 3 bases, J lost 6 bases, and 8 bases lay in between. DNA of the CDR3: TGTGCCAGCTCACCTTCTACCGCTGAAGCTTTCTTT. Protein sequence: CASSPSTAEAFF.

The J gene is TRBJ2-3, the V gene TRBV10-3, with 8 nucleotides matching TRBD2. The CDR3 spans 15 residues. Germline loops: CDR1 ENHRY, CDR2 SYGVKD. J was trimmed by 2 bases and V by 5 bases; bases with no gene match: 6. CDR3 DNA: TGTGCCATCAGTAGGGCGACTAGCGACACAGATACGCAGTATTTT. This encodes CAISRATSDTDTQYF.

The V gene is TRBV18, the J gene TRBJ2-1, with D hard to call. This CDR3 is built from 15 residues. The V and J ends lost 2 bases and 2 bases respectively, with 10 bases between them. Germline lookup yields CDR1 KGHSH and CDR2 LQKENI. The CDR3 loop is CASSPVATTYNEQFF. CDR3 bases: TGTGCCAGCTCACCAGTGGCGACCACCTACAATGAGCAGTTCTTC.

This chain uses TRBV27 with TRBJ2-7; TRBD2 aligns across 7 bases. CDR1 is MNHEY and CDR2 is SMNVEV in the germline V gene (reference sequence). The CDR3 totals 15 residues. V lost 6 bases, J lost 2 bases, and 10 bases stayed unmatched. The CDR3 sequence is CASRARLAGTYEQYF. The CDR3, as DNA: TGTGCCAGCAGAGCCCGACTAGCAGGAACCTACGAGCAGTACTTC.

This clone was found once. The chain carries TRBV30 and TRBJ2-7, with 7 bases matching TRBD1. Germline V gives CDR1 GTSNPN, CDR2 SVGIG (reference sequence). V was clipped by 1 base and J by 2 bases; unmatched bases: 5. The CDR3 runs 14 residues. CDR3 nucleotides: TGTGCCTGGAGTGCGGACAGGCCACCCTACGAGCAGTACTTC. Amino acid sequence: CAWSADRPPYEQYF.

Notes on this clone: Additional DNA sequences in this sample encode the identical CDR3. V gene TRBV6-1 combines with J gene TRBJ1-2, with D perhaps TRBD1 (6 bases). Between the trimmed V and J ends, which lost 1 base and 1 base, there was a span of 7 bases. CDR3 size: 14 residues. Germline CDR1 reads MNHNS; CDR2 reads SASEGT. The CDR3 DNA reads TGTGCCAGCAGTGAAGGGACAGTTAACTATGGCTACACCTTC. Protein: CASSEGTVNYGYTF.

The gene calls are TRBV5-1 and TRBJ1-3; TRBD1 aligns across 7 bases. The germline V gene has CDR1 SGHRS and CDR2 YFSETQ. CDR3 length: 17 residues. The V segment lost 1 base and the J segment 4 bases; nucleotides outside the gene matches: 11. CDR3 region: CASSLSRGGAGGNTIYF. DNA for the CDR3: TGCGCCAGCAGCTTGTCGAGAGGGGGCGCGGGAGGAAACACCATATATTTT.

The chain couples TRBV10-3 to TRBJ2-7; tentative D call: TRBD2 (5 bases). Germline-derived CDR1 and CDR2 are ENHRY and SYGVKD. V gave up 3 bases and J gave up 5 bases, with 14 bases separating them. The CDR3 length is 14 residues. The CDR3: CAISETGVGDEQYF. The CDR3 region has the DNA TGTGCCATCAGTGAAACCGGGGTCGGTGACGAGCAGTACTTC.